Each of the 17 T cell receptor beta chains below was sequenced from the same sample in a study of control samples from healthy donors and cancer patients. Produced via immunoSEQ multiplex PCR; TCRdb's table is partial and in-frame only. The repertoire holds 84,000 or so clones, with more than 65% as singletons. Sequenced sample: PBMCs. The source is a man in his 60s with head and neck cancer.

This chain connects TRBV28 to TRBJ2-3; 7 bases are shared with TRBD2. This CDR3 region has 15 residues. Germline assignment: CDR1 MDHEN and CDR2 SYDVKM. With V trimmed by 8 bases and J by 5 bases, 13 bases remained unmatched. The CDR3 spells CASSRAGEAIDTQYF. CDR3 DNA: TGTGCCAGCTCCCGGGCGGGAGAAGCGATAGATACGCAGTATTTT.

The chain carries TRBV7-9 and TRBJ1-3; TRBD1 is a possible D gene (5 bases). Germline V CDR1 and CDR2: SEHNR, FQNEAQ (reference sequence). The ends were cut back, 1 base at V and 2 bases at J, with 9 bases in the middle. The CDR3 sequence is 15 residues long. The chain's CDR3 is CASSLDRRAGNTIYF. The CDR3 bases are TGTGCCAGCAGCTTAGACAGGAGAGCTGGAAACACCATATATTTT.

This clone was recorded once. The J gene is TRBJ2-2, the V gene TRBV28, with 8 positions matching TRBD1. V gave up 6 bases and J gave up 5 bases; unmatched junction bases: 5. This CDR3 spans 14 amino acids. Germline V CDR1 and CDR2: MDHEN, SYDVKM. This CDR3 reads CASRRGQETGELFF. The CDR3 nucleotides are TGTGCCAGCAGACGGGGACAGGAAACCGGGGAGCTGTTTTTT. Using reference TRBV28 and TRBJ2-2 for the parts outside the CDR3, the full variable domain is DVKVTQSSRYLVKRTGEKVFLECVQDMDHENMFWYRQDPGLGLRLIYFSYDVKMKEKGDIPEGYSVSREKKERFSLILESASTNQTSMYLCASRRGQETGELFFGEGSRLTVL.

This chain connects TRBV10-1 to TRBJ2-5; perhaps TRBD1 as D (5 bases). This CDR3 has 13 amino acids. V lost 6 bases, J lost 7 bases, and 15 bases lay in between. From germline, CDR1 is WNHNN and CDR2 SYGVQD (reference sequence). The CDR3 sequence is CASSETGSVTQYF. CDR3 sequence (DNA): TGCGCCAGCAGCGAAACAGGTTCCGTGACCCAGTACTTC.

In DNA form, the CDR3 reads TGTGCCATCAGCCCGTCAGCAGGAACGAGGATCGGCACTGAAGCTTTCTTT. Translation: CAISPSAGTRIGTEAFF. The chain joins TRBV10-3 to TRBJ1-1; no clear D. There are 17 residues in the CDR3. The germline V and J ends were trimmed by 6 bases and 4 bases, with 24 bases remaining between them. Germline V gene data show CDR1 as ENHRY and CDR2 as SYGVKD.

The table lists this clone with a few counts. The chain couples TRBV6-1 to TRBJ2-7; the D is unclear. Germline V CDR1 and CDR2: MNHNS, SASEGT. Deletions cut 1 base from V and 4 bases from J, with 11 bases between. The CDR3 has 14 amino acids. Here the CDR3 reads CASSEGPRSYEQYF. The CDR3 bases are TGTGCCAGCAGTGAAGGACCGAGAAGTTACGAGCAGTACTTC.

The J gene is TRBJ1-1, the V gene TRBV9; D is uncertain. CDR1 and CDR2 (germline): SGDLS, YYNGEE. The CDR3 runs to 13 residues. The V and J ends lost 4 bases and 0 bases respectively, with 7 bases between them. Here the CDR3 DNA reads TGTGCCAGCAGCATCTCCTTGAACACTGAAGCTTTCTTT. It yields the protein CASSISLNTEAFF.

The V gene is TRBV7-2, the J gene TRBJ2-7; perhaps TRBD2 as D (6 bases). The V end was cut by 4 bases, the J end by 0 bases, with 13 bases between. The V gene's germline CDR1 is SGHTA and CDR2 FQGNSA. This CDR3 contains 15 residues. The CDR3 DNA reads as TGTGCCAGCAGCTCCGGGGGACGGAGCTCCTACGAGCAGTACTTC. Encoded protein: CASSSGGRSSYEQYF.

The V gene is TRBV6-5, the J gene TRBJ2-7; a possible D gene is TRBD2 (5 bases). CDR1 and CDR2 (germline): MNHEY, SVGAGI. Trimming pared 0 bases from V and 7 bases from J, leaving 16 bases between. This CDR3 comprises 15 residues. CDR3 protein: CASSYSIQRTGEQYF. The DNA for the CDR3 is TGTGCCAGCAGTTACTCGATCCAGCGGACCGGAGAGCAGTACTTC.

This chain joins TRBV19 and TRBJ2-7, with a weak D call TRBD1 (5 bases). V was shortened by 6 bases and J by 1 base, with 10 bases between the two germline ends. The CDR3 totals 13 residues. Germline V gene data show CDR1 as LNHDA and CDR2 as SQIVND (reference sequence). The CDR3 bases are TGTGCCAGTAGCTCGACAGATTCCTACGAGCAGTACTTC. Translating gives CASSSTDSYEQYF.

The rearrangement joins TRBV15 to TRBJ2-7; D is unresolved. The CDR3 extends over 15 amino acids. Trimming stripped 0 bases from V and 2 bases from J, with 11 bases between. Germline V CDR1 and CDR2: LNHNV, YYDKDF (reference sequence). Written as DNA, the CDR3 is TGTGCCACCAGCAGAGAAGTCGTGGTTGCCTACGAGCAGTACTTC. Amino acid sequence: CATSREVVVAYEQYF.

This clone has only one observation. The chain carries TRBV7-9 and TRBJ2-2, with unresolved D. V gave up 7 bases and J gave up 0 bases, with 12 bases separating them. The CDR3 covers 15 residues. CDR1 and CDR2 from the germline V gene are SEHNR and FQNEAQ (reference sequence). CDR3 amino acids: CASIKFPANTGELFF. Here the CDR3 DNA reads TGTGCCAGCATCAAATTCCCGGCGAACACCGGGGAGCTGTTTTTT.

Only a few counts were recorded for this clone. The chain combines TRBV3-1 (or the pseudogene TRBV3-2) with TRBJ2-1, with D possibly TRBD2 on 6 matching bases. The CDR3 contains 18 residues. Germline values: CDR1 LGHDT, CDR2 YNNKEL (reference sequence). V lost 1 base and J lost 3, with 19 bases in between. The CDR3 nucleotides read TGTGCCAGCAGCCAAGGATCCATGACTAGAAATAACTACAATGAGCAGTTCTTC. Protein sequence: CASSQGSMTRNNYNEQFF.

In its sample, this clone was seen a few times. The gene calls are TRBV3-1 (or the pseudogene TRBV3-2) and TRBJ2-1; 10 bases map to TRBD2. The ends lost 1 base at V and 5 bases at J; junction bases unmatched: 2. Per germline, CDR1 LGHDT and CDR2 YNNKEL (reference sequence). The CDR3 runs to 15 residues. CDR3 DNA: TGTGCCAGCAGCCAAGGAGCGGGAGGGCACAATGAGCAGTTCTTC. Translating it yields CASSQGAGGHNEQFF.

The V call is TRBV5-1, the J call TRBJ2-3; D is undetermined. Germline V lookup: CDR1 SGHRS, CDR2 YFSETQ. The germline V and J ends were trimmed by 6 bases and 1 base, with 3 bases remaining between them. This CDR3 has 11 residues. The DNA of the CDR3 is TGCGCCAGCATGGGCACAGATACGCAGTATTTT. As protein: CASMGTDTQYF.

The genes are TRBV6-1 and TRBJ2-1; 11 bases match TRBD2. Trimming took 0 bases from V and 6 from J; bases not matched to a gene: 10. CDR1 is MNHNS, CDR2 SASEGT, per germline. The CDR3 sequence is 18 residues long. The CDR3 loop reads CASSEALFLAGGGNEQFF. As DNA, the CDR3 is TGTGCCAGCAGTGAAGCCCTCTTCCTAGCGGGAGGCGGCAATGAGCAGTTCTTC.

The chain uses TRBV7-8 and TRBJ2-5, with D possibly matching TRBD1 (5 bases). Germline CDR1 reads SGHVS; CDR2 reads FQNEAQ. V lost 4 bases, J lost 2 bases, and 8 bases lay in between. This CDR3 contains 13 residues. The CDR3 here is CASSSQEQETQYF. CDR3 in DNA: TGTGCCAGCAGCTCACAGGAACAAGAGACCCAGTACTTC.